This T cell receptor (beta chain) was observed in a study of blood T cell repertoires in COVID-19. The table came from immunoSEQ multiplex PCR; TCRdb's copy has only in-frame clones and leaves some out. This sample has roughly 130,000 clones, with roughly nine tenths found just once. The TCR was taken from a man between 45 and 60 years old with active COVID-19. The sample taken for sequencing was peripheral blood.

The CDR3 loop is CASSLEVGGWNEQFF. The CDR3 region has the DNA TGCGCCAGCAGCTTGGAGGTGGGAGGTTGGAATGAGCAGTTCTTC. V usage is TRBV5-1 and J usage is TRBJ2-1; perhaps TRBD2 as D (6 bases). Trimming removed 0 bases at V and 7 bases at J, with 14 bases between. CDR1 SGHRS and CDR2 YFSETQ come from the germline V gene. This CDR3 is built from 15 residues.